This T cell receptor beta chain was documented in a study of blood T cells in healthy people across ages (dated by TCRdb to between 2014 and 2016). Describing the broader study: In model experiments, template switching captured roughly one uniquely barcoded TCR beta cDNA molecule for every two T cells. To track age-related changes in TCR beta repertoire diversity, the study relied on deep sequencing normalized with unique cDNA molecular identifiers. The donors were split into four age groups: young (average 16 years), middle-aged (nearly 40), aged (roughly 65) and long-lived (82). To avoid experimental bias, donors of different ages were distributed randomly across sequencing lanes. The study analyzed two additional independent replicas of 1 million unique cDNA reads from the same blood draw for two donors, one aged 18 to 30 and one aged 80 or older.

Library creation used 5' RACE. Sequencing was performed on an Illumina HiSeq 2500. A second PCR of about 7 to 12 cycles was run with a J-beta primer mix and a sample-barcoded 5' primer. Each TCR beta cDNA molecule received a unique molecular identifier from a template-switch 5' adaptor carrying 12 random nucleotides. At least 3 million CDR3-containing paired-end reads were obtained from each sample. First-strand cDNA was synthesized from all RNA with the Mint cDNA synthesis kit, primed by a TRBC-specific oligonucleotide. Following uracil-DNA glycosylase treatment, a first 18-cycle PCR with universal primers M1SS and BC2_uni_R was performed on all cDNA. As for the original processing: For normalization, 1 million high-quality reads were randomly selected from each sample, with every read carrying a distinct molecular identifier. Instead of being binned into consensus sequences, reads that shared molecular identifiers were thrown out. MiTCR, with a Q25 quality threshold and the strictest error-elimination algorithm, was used for CDR3 identification, clonotype clustering and error correction. A nonparametric unseen species model with Euler transformation was used to estimate lower-bound total TCR beta diversity. TCRdb itself trimmed the public reads at Q25 with fastp, ran MiXCR and retained productive beta chains. CDR3 protein sequences are deduplicated, and each keeps its most common genes and DNA. TCRdb's processing, not the authors' own work, is the source of the V and J calls. This sample has hundreds of thousands of distinct CDR3 sequences in its table, and 35% to 60% of those were observed once. The ten largest account for about a sixth of the sample.

The paper as a whole reports these results and caveats: As age increased, observed TCR beta diversity per million T cells dropped in a roughly linear way, and a significant reduction was already evident by age roughly 40. Donor CMV infection status was unknown, potentially confounding age-related changes in expanded clonotypes. Estimates of total diversity based on one million sequenced T cells were regarded as lower bounds and as underestimates. Compared with the aged group, more naive CD4+ T cells, fewer expanded clones and increased TCR diversity were shown by the long-lived group, suggesting age selection. Because profiling used bulk unsorted PBMCs, naive and antigen-experienced compartments could not be compared conclusively. A strong correlation was found between observed TCR beta diversity and the percentage of naive T cells measured by flow cytometry.

Concerning this clonotype itself: Which antigen it targets is not known. No qualities accompany the bases; no much larger clone lies one base away.

The germline V gene provides CDR1 MNHEY and CDR2 SVGEGT. Clipping removes 2 bases from V and 6 bases from J, with 4 as the unmatched junction base count. Spanning cysteine to phenylalanine, the CDR3 consists of 13 amino acids. The entry retains the CDR3 DNA only, 39 bases that are in frame from base 1. Systemically healthy Caucasian individuals from Russia, about 38 in total and aged about 6 to 100 years, were included as donors. Each donor gave 8 to 10 milliliters of peripheral blood, collected into EDTA-treated Vacutainer tubes. Ficoll-Paque density-gradient centrifugation was used to isolate PBMCs, with at least 7 million per sample. Total RNA, at least 6 micrograms per sample, was extracted from PBMCs with Trizol reagent. For every donor, an aliquot of PBMCs went through flow cytometry to measure the percentages of naive CD45RAhigh/CD27high T cells.

The sequencing sample was made of blood. The chain is encoded by TRBV6-2 or TRBV6-3 joined to TRBJ2-7, with 7 middle bases fitting TRBD1. The TCR was taken from an elderly man in good health. The nucleotide sequence reads TGTGCCAGCAGTTACCGCGACAGGGCCGAGCAGTACTTC. Translation gives CASSYRDRAEQYF.